These 18 T cell receptor beta chains originate from one sample sequenced in a study of long-term antiretroviral therapy in people with HIV. The assay, immunoSEQ v3.0, was run at survey level. TCRdb keeps only in-frame clones here, not all; method: immunoSEQ multiplex PCR. Of some 15,000 clones listed, nearly 90% are singletons. The source material was unsorted PBMCs, sampled 6.2 years after starting antiretroviral therapy. The receptors derive from a man between 35 and 55 years old with HIV.

This clone showed up just a few times. V usage is TRBV4-3 and J usage is TRBJ1-1; possible D gene TRBD1, 5 bases. From germline, CDR1 is LGHNA and CDR2 YSLEER. The V and J ends lost 2 bases and 7 bases respectively, with 14 bases between them. This CDR3 is 14 amino acids long. The CDR3 is CASSQSRGTYEAFF. In DNA, the CDR3 is TGCGCCAGCAGCCAATCACGAGGGACTTATGAAGCTTTCTTT.

The rearrangement joins TRBV5-4 to TRBJ1-1; 9 nucleotides match TRBD1. Germline loops: CDR1 SGHNT, CDR2 YYREEE (reference sequence). CDR3 length equals 14 residues. V lost 2 bases and J lost 6; bases outside the gene matches: 5. The CDR3 sequence: CASSLGTGTSEAFF. For the CDR3, the DNA is TGTGCCAGCAGCTTAGGGACAGGGACCTCTGAAGCTTTCTTT.

This clone was detected only once. V usage is TRBV10-3 and J usage is TRBJ2-4; D is unclear. The germline V gene has CDR1 ENHRY and CDR2 SYGVKD. V lost 2 bases to trimming and J lost 6 bases, with 14 bases between them. This CDR3 is 15 amino acids long. CDR3 sequence: CAISEPGQPGNIQYF. DNA of the CDR3: TGTGCCATCAGTGAGCCCGGCCAACCGGGAAACATTCAGTACTTC.

The genes are TRBV11-2 and TRBJ2-7; 8 bases map to TRBD2. Germline CDR1 and CDR2: SGHAT and FQNNGV. The V and J ends lost 4 bases and 4 bases, in that order; junction bases with no gene match: 6. The CDR3 has 14 amino acids. The CDR3 nucleotides are TGTGCCAGCAGCTCTCAAGCGGGAGTTTACGAGCAGTACTTC. This sequence encodes CASSSQAGVYEQYF.

The chain employs TRBV4-3 and TRBJ2-2; TRBD1 aligns across 8 bases. Germline-derived CDR1 and CDR2 are LGHNA and YSLEER. The length of the CDR3 is 17 residues. V lost 4 bases and J lost 0; bases outside the gene matches: 7. The CDR3 DNA is TGCGCCAGCAGCCGCGACAGGGGCCTCCCGAACACCGGGGAGCTGTTTTTT. Its protein is CASSRDRGLPNTGELFF.

This clone appeared once. The rearrangement uses TRBV5-4 and TRBJ1-2, with D possibly being TRBD1 (5 bases). There are 14 residues in the CDR3. Germline values: CDR1 SGHNT, CDR2 YYREEE (reference sequence). Between the trimmed V and J ends, which lost 4 bases and 0 bases, there was a span of 10 bases. The CDR3 protein is CASSADSSNYGYTF. Here the CDR3 DNA reads TGTGCCAGCAGCGCAGACAGTTCTAACTATGGCTACACCTTC. The full variable domain, rest sourced from reference TRBV5-4 and TRBJ1-2, is ETGVTQSPTHLIKTRGQQVTLRCSSQSGHNTVSWYQQALGQGPQFIFQYYREEENGRGNFPPRFSGLQFPNYSSELNVNALELDDSALYLCASSADSSNYGYTFGSGTRLTVV.

V is TRBV29-1 and J is TRBJ1-1; 7 bases are shared with TRBD1. This CDR3 region has 13 residues. V trimming: 5 bases; J trimming: 0 bases; junction bases outside the gene matches: 3. Germline V gene sequence: CDR1 SQVTM, CDR2 ANQGSEA. In DNA, the CDR3 is TGCAGCGTTAACAGGGGCATGAACACTGAAGCTTTCTTT. Translation: CSVNRGMNTEAFF. Supplemented by reference TRBV29-1 and TRBJ1-1, the full variable domain reads SAVISQKPSRDICQRGTSLTIQCQVDSQVTMMFWYRQQPGQSLTLIATANQGSEATYESGFVIDKFPISRPNLTFSTLTVSNMSPEDSSIYLCSVNRGMNTEAFFGQGTRLTVV.

The V call is TRBV28, the J call TRBJ2-7, with 9 bases that match TRBD1. The CDR3 runs 16 residues. V lost 3 bases and J lost 4; bases outside the gene matches: 10. Germline V lookup: CDR1 MDHEN, CDR2 SYDVKM. CDR3 residues: CASSLLSGTGRYEQYF. Here the CDR3 DNA reads TGTGCCAGCAGTTTGTTGTCCGGGACAGGGAGGTACGAGCAGTACTTC.

This chain uses TRBV6-1 with TRBJ1-5; unclear D gene. This CDR3 has 13 amino acids. Trimming removed 7 bases at V and 1 base at J, with 8 bases between. Germline V gene sequence: CDR1 MNHNS, CDR2 SASEGT. CDR3 DNA: TGTGCCAGCATAGATATAAGCAATCAGCCCCAGCATTTT. This sequence encodes CASIDISNQPQHF.

The chain links TRBV11-3 to TRBJ2-7, with a possible D match to TRBD1 (5 bases). From germline, CDR1 is SGHNT and CDR2 YENEEA. Trimming took off 6 bases at V and 4 bases at J, with 19 bases between the two ends. The CDR3 loop spans 15 amino acids. The DNA of the CDR3 is TGTGCCAGCAGAGTCCTGCGACAGCCGTCTTACGAGCAGTACTTC. Amino acids: CASRVLRQPSYEQYF.

As DNA, the CDR3 is TGTGCCAGCAGCTTACTAGCGGGAGGCACAGATACGCAGTATTTT. This translates into CASSLLAGGTDTQYF. The chain is built from TRBV7-6 and TRBJ2-3; 10 positions agree with TRBD2. With V trimmed by 2 bases and J by 1 base, 0 bases remained unmatched. Germline V gene lookup returns CDR1 SGHVS and CDR2 FNYEAQ. CDR3 size: 15 residues.

The chain uses TRBV7-2 and TRBJ1-4, with 7 nucleotides matching TRBD1. V lost 5 bases and J lost 3; bases outside the gene matches: 6. This CDR3 is 15 amino acids long. The germline gives CDR1 SGHTA, CDR2 FQGNSA. The CDR3 nucleotides read TGTGCCAGCAGCCCGCCAGGGGGGCCTAATGAAAAACTGTTTTTT. Amino acids: CASSPPGGPNEKLFF.

In this sample, this clone turned up once. The chain uses TRBV2 and TRBJ1-4; D uncertain. Per the germline V gene, CDR1 is SNHLY and CDR2 is FYNNEI. V shed 8 bases and J shed 6 bases, with 10 bases lying between them. CDR3 length: 12 amino acids. The chain's CDR3 is CASGPRHEKLFF. The CDR3 nucleotides read TGTGCCAGCGGGCCCAGACATGAAAAACTGTTTTTT. The entire variable domain, with the rest obtained from reference TRBV2 and TRBJ1-4, is as follows: EPEVTQTPSHQVTQMGQEVILRCVPISNHLYFYWYRQILGQKVEFLVSFYNNEISEKSEIFDDQFSVERPDGSNFTLKIRSTKLEDSAMYFCASGPRHEKLFFGSGTQLSVL.

The chain combines TRBV20-1 with TRBJ1-4; no clear D. V was pared by 3 bases and J by 7 bases, with 3 bases between. The CDR3 has 10 residues. Germline V gene data show CDR1 as DFQATT and CDR2 as SNEGSKA (reference sequence). CDR3 residues: CSASGEKLFF. The DNA for the CDR3 is TGCAGTGCTAGTGGTGAAAAACTGTTTTTT.

The V call is TRBV10-3, the J call TRBJ1-4; TRBD1 is a possible D gene (5 bases). CDR1 is ENHRY and CDR2 is SYGVKD in the germline V gene. The CDR3 consists of 16 residues. Trimming took off 10 bases at V and 5 bases at J, with 23 bases between the two ends. CDR3 in amino acids: CARQGRGRLGNEKLFF. The CDR3 DNA reads TGTGCCAGGCAGGGTCGGGGCCGGTTGGGGAATGAAAAACTGTTTTTT.

This chain connects TRBV27 to TRBJ2-1; TRBD2 might be the D (6 bases). CDR1 and CDR2 (germline): MNHEY, SMNVEV (reference sequence). The ends were cut back, 5 bases at V and 0 bases at J, with 11 bases in the middle. This CDR3 spans 15 amino acids. CDR3 coding DNA: TGTGCCAGCAGTATAGCGGTGAGCTCCTACAATGAGCAGTTCTTC. Protein product: CASSIAVSSYNEQFF.

This chain joins TRBV19 and TRBJ2-3; 9 bases align to TRBD2. V lost 5 bases and J lost 2; bases outside the gene matches: 14. The length of the CDR3 is 18 residues. The germline CDR1 and CDR2 sequences are LNHDA and SQIVND (reference sequence). CDR3: CASSPNPLAGANTDTQYF. The DNA for the CDR3 is TGTGCCAGTAGTCCGAACCCACTAGCGGGTGCGAACACAGATACGCAGTATTTT.

The V gene is TRBV27, the J gene TRBJ2-7, with D perhaps TRBD2 (5 bases). This CDR3 has 12 amino acids. With 3 bases removed from V and 6 bases from J, the gap between germline ends came to 9 bases. Germline V gives CDR1 MNHEY, CDR2 SMNVEV (reference sequence). CDR3: CASSFRGAEQYF. The DNA of the CDR3 is TGTGCCAGCAGTTTCCGGGGAGCCGAGCAGTACTTC.